A selection of T cell receptor beta chains follows, all from one sample in a study of blood T cell repertoires in COVID-19. Data came from immunoSEQ multiplex PCR; TCRdb stores just in-frame clones and leaves some out. The sample yields some 87,000 clones, about 84% seen once. Sequencing was performed on peripheral blood. The source of these receptors is a human donor in a cohort sampled during active COVID-19. The CDR3 runs from the conserved cysteine through the conserved F or W. The D gene is left open where the match is weak. Size is stated for part of the rows, as once, few or many counts, or as a class when the clone is expanded.

NA | TRBJ2-1 | TRBV12-3/TRBV12-4 | NA | CASTLAFYNEQFF | TGTGCCAGCACACTAGCCTTCTACAATGAGCAGTTCTTC
NA | TRBJ2-3 | TRBV2 | TRBD1 | CASSRTGWGTQYF | TGTGCCAGCAGTCGGACAGGCTGGGGTACGCAGTATTTT
NA | TRBJ1-5 | TRBV27 | TRBD1 | CASSFGTAANQPQHF | TGTGCCAGCAGTTTCGGGACAGCAGCCAATCAGCCCCAGCATTTT
NA | TRBJ1-1 | TRBV11-1 | NA | CASSFGQITYEAFF | TGTGCCAGCAGCTTTGGACAGATAACCTATGAAGCTTTCTTT
NA | TRBJ1-1 | TRBV6-5 | TRBD1 | CASSPGTGRTEAFF | TGTGCCAGCAGCCCCGGGACAGGGCGCACTGAAGCTTTCTTT
NA | TRBJ1-6 | TRBV7-6 | TRBD1 | CASRGGDRSSYNSPLHF | TGTGCCAGCCGAGGAGGGGACAGGAGCTCCTATAATTCACCCCTCCACTTT
NA | TRBJ2-5 | TRBV27 | TRBD2 | CASSVTSGGTLKKETQYF | TGTGCCAGCAGTGTGACTAGCGGGGGGACCTTAAAAAAAGAGACCCAGTACTTC
NA | TRBJ1-3 | TRBV19 | NA | CASSIFAGGGTTSGNTIYF | TGTGCCAGTAGTATTTTCGCCGGCGGGGGAACAACCTCTGGAAACACCATATATTTT
NA | TRBJ2-3 | TRBV11-2 | TRBD2 | CASSLVAGGYTDTQYF | TGTGCCAGCAGCTTAGTTGCGGGGGGGTACACAGATACGCAGTATTTT
NA | TRBJ1-5 | TRBV3-1/TRBV3-2 | TRBD1 | CASSVSGGQGWNQPQHF | TGTGCCAGCAGCGTGAGTGGAGGACAGGGGTGGAATCAGCCCCAGCATTTT
NA | TRBJ2-1 | TRBV3-1/TRBV3-2 | NA | CASSQFLAVSSYNEQFF | TGTGCCAGCAGCCAATTCCTAGCCGTAAGCTCCTACAATGAGCAGTTCTTC
NA | TRBJ1-3 | TRBV10-1 | NA | CASSEVRGTGNTIYF | TGCGCCAGCAGTGAAGTCAGGGGTACGGGAAACACCATATATTTT
NA | TRBJ1-1 | TRBV11-3 | NA | CASSLGVEEAFF | TGTGCCAGCAGCTTAGGTGTGGAGGAGGCTTTCTTT
NA | TRBJ2-1 | TRBV7-8 | NA | CASSAQQGYEQFF | TGTGCCAGCAGCGCGCAACAGGGATATGAGCAGTTCTTC
NA | TRBJ2-6 | TRBV19 | TRBD1 | CASFDRGHSGANVLTF | TGTGCCAGTTTTGACAGGGGGCATTCTGGGGCCAACGTCCTGACTTTC
once | TRBJ1-1 | TRBV19 | TRBD1 | CASSHHSTGATEAFF | TGTGCCAGTAGTCACCACTCGACAGGGGCCACTGAAGCTTTCTTT
few | TRBJ1-3 | TRBV5-6 | NA | CASSARGRSGNTIYF | TGTGCCAGCAGCGCGCGAGGGAGGTCTGGAAACACCATATATTTT
NA | TRBJ2-2 | TRBV27 | NA | CASSPPTSLAGELFF | TGTGCCAGCAGTCCGCCGACTAGTCTCGCCGGGGAGCTGTTTTTT
NA | TRBJ2-7 | TRBV5-1 | TRBD2 | CASSLGLAGYYEQYF | TGCGCCAGCAGCTTAGGGTTAGCGGGTTACTACGAGCAGTACTTC
NA | TRBJ2-5 | TRBV3-1/TRBV3-2 | TRBD2 | CASSQDRGRETQYF | TGTGCCAGCAGCCAAGATCGCGGGAGGGAGACCCAGTACTTC
NA | TRBJ2-6 | TRBV28 | NA | CASNPKGTGANVLTF | TGTGCCAGCAACCCGAAGGGGACTGGGGCCAACGTCCTGACTTTC
NA | TRBJ2-7 | TRBV5-4 | NA | CASSLAPGPTEQYF | TGTGCCAGCAGCTTGGCCCCAGGGCCAACCGAGCAGTACTTC
few | TRBJ2-7 | TRBV10-2 | NA | CASSDLAAYEQYF | TGCGCCAGCAGTGATCTAGCCGCCTACGAGCAGTACTTC
NA | TRBJ1-6 | TRBV14 | TRBD1 | CASSLGGYYNSPLHF | TGTGCCAGCAGCCTAGGGGGCTACTATAATTCACCCCTCCACTTT
NA | TRBJ2-3 | TRBV9 | TRBD2 | CASSGRELRATDTQYF | TGTGCCAGCAGCGGGCGGGAGCTTAGAGCCACAGATACGCAGTATTTT
NA | TRBJ1-2 | TRBV5-4 | TRBD1 | CASRSTGATHYGYTF | TGTGCCAGCAGGTCGACAGGGGCTACCCACTATGGCTACACCTTC
NA | TRBJ1-2 | TRBV4-3 | NA | CASSQGYGDLGSKSYGYTF | TGCGCCAGCAGCCAAGGGTACGGGGATCTGGGAAGTAAGAGCTATGGCTACACCTTC
once | TRBJ1-5 | TRBV2 | NA | CASRETGDSNQPQHF | TGTGCCAGCAGAGAGACAGGAGATAGCAATCAGCCCCAGCATTTT
NA | TRBJ2-7 | TRBV11-2 | TRBD2 | CASSLRNLAGGTYEQYF | TGTGCCAGCAGCTTACGGAACCTAGCGGGGGGTACCTACGAGCAGTACTTC
NA | TRBJ2-3 | TRBV3-1/TRBV3-2 | TRBD2 | CASTPSGSSTDTQYF | TGTGCCAGCACCCCTAGCGGGAGCAGCACAGATACGCAGTATTTT
NA | TRBJ2-1 | TRBV5-4 | NA | CASSLDGGPNNNEQFF | TGTGCCAGCAGCTTGGACGGGGGGCCTAACAACAATGAGCAGTTCTTC
NA | TRBJ2-5 | TRBV28 | TRBD1 | CASSFQGARETQYF | TGTGCCAGCAGTTTCCAGGGGGCGAGGGAGACCCAGTACTTC
NA | TRBJ1-2 | TRBV27 | NA | CASSFSGTRRYGYTF | TGTGCCAGCAGTTTCTCCGGGACAAGACGCTATGGCTACACCTTC
NA | TRBJ2-2 | TRBV7-6 | NA | CASSLAGGGLNTGELFF | TGTGCCAGCAGCTTAGCGGGAGGAGGGTTAAACACCGGGGAGCTGTTTTTT
NA | TRBJ2-2 | TRBV5-1 | NA | CASSLGGSHTGELFF | TGCGCCAGCAGCTTGGGCGGGTCGCACACCGGGGAGCTGTTTTTT
few | TRBJ2-1 | TRBV7-2 | NA | CASSPRQALTYNEQFF | TGTGCCAGCAGTCCCCGACAGGCACTAACCTACAATGAGCAGTTCTTC
NA | TRBJ2-3 | TRBV6-5 | TRBD1 | CASSQGDRGTNTQYF | TGTGCCAGCAGCCAGGGGGACAGGGGAACGAATACGCAGTATTTT
NA | TRBJ1-6 | TRBV27 | NA | CASSLTGIQSSYNSPLHF | TGTGCCAGCAGTCTCACAGGGATCCAAAGCTCCTATAATTCACCCCTCCACTTT
NA | TRBJ2-1 | TRBV5-4 | TRBD2 | CASSLFAGVWLYNEQFF | TGTGCCAGCAGCTTGTTCGCGGGAGTATGGCTATACAATGAGCAGTTCTTC
once | TRBJ2-3 | TRBV12-5 | TRBD2 | CASGLVRLAGGSSTDTQYF | TGTGCTAGTGGTTTGGTACGACTAGCGGGGGGTTCTAGCACAGATACGCAGTATTTT
few | TRBJ2-1 | TRBV12-5 | NA | CASGLVDYYNEQFF | TGTGCTAGTGGTTTGGTTGACTACTACAATGAGCAGTTCTTC
NA | TRBJ2-2 | TRBV27 | NA | CASSPGMYTGELFF | TGTGCCAGCAGTCCGGGGATGTACACCGGGGAGCTGTTTTTT
NA | TRBJ1-2 | TRBV6-6 | TRBD1 | CASSLTRPGQTTYGYTF | TGTGCCAGCAGTCTAACCAGGCCGGGACAGACCACCTATGGCTACACCTTC
NA | TRBJ2-5 | TRBV6-1 | TRBD2 | CASSEGLAGGGGRETQYF | TGTGCCAGCAGTGAGGGACTAGCGGGAGGCGGAGGTAGGGAGACCCAGTACTTC
NA | TRBJ2-5 | TRBV13 | NA | CASSHKLGGETQYF | TGTGCCAGCAGCCATAAATTGGGGGGAGAGACCCAGTACTTC
NA | TRBJ2-1 | TRBV7-7 | TRBD2 | CASSLAPGGPNEQFF | TGTGCTAGCAGCTTAGCGCCGGGGGGGCCCAATGAGCAGTTCTTC
once | TRBJ1-2 | TRBV19 | TRBD1 | CASSIGDSSSYGYTF | TGTGCCAGTAGTATAGGGGACAGCTCCTCGTATGGCTACACCTTC
NA | TRBJ1-1 | TRBV12-3/TRBV12-4 | NA | CASSNQREAFF | TGTGCCAGCAGCAATCAGAGGGAAGCTTTCTTT
NA | TRBJ2-2 | TRBV5-1 | TRBD2 | CASSSPSGRLAGELFF | TGCGCCAGCAGCTCTCCTAGCGGGAGGTTGGCCGGGGAGCTGTTTTTT
NA | TRBJ2-5 | TRBV18 | NA | CASSPRGGETQYF | TGTGCCAGCTCACCCAGGGGTGGAGAGACCCAGTACTTC
NA | TRBJ2-2 | TRBV6-4 | TRBD1 | CASSGQGGTGELFF | TGTGCCAGCAGCGGACAGGGAGGCACCGGGGAGCTGTTTTTT
few | TRBJ1-1 | TRBV18 | TRBD1 | CASSPWTGAPANTEAFF | TGTGCCAGCTCACCATGGACAGGGGCCCCCGCGAACACTGAAGCTTTCTTT
NA | TRBJ2-1 | TRBV9 | TRBD2 | CASSGPRTSFEQFF | TGTGCCAGCAGCGGACCTAGGACTAGCTTTGAGCAGTTCTTC
NA | TRBJ2-1 | TRBV5-1 | NA | CASSLGQGLEQFF | TGCGCCAGCAGCTTGGGCCAGGGACTTGAGCAGTTCTTC
few | TRBJ1-6 | TRBV19 | NA | CASSISSHGAYNSPLHF | TGTGCCAGTAGTATAAGTAGCCACGGAGCCTATAATTCACCCCTCCACTTT
NA | TRBJ2-2 | TRBV5-1 | NA | CASSPRDTGELFF | TGCGCCAGCAGCCCTCGAGACACCGGGGAGCTGTTTTTT
NA | TRBJ2-3 | TRBV5-1 | NA | CASSLDAGTDTQYF | TGCGCCAGCAGCTTGGATGCGGGCACAGATACGCAGTATTTT
NA | TRBJ1-4 | TRBV5-4 | TRBD1 | CASSPSGGEKLFF | TGTGCCAGCAGCCCCTCAGGGGGGGAAAAACTGTTTTTT
NA | TRBJ1-4 | TRBV2 | NA | CASSRGNEKLFF | TGTGCCAGCAGCCGGGGAAATGAAAAACTGTTTTTT
NA | TRBJ2-3 | TRBV12-3/TRBV12-4 | NA | CASRGLGTDTQYF | TGTGCCAGCAGGGGGCTTGGGACAGATACGCAGTATTTT